This T cell receptor (beta chain) is from a study of cytomegalovirus exposure and HLA in healthy donors. Germline-derived CDR1 and CDR2 are MDHEN and SYDVKM. CDR3 length: 12 amino acids. Trimming took 10 bases from V and 1 from J; bases not matched to a gene: 3. Amplification used 60 Vbeta primers and 13 Jbeta primers. Sequencing used immunoSEQ multiplex PCR; TCRdb keeps in-frame clones, though not all of them. This sample's clone table lists about 72,000 clones. The study, taken as a whole, reports: An analysis was carried out at a later point. It showed that HLA-associated TCR beta chains were more clonally expanded than equally common non-associated chains. Further analysis was carried out later, and it showed several of the most significant clusters appearing linked to common viral pathogens.

On this clone itself: Its target is unknown.

Sequenced sample: PBMCs. This receptor was obtained from a man aged 40-49 years in good health and CMV-seronegative. The chain links TRBV28 to TRBJ2-5; 7 bases match TRBD2. The CDR3 DNA sequence: TGTGCCACCAAGCGGGGCCAAGAGACCCAGTACTTC. Its translation is CATKRGQETQYF.